The present T cell receptor beta chain was sequenced within a study of Ad26.COV2.S vaccination and SARS-CoV-2 variants. Study-level background: The study gave Ad26.COV2.S intramuscularly, once or twice 56 days apart.

V was clipped by 10 bases and J by 2 bases; unmatched bases: 10. Germline assignment: CDR1 SGHVS and CDR2 FNYEAQ. CDR3 length equals 14 residues. In the case of this clone: The target antigen is unknown.

Sequenced by immunoSEQ multiplex PCR; TCRdb stores in-frame clones only, minus some. The sample lists 450,000 to 550,000 clones, about 91% occurring once. The treatment denotes: about 20 received Ad26.COV2.S at low or high dose, single or two shots; about 5 received placebo; per-sample allocation not given. All samples were drawn on day 63, counting from the first vaccine or placebo injection. Study findings and constraints: Possible underestimation of total T cell responses by the TCR breadth and depth analyses was noted.

The chain uses TRBV7-6 and TRBJ1-1, with 7 bases identical to TRBD1. This receptor was identified in a person between 18 and 60 years old who received the Ad26.COV2.S COVID-19 vaccine or a placebo. The sample consisted of peripheral blood, taken in a trial of Ad26.COV2.S vaccine versus placebo. The CDR3 loop reads CANTKGTVNTEAFF. The CDR3, as DNA: TGTGCCAATACCAAAGGGACAGTAAACACTGAAGCTTTCTTT. Complete variable domain (other parts from reference TRBV7-6 and TRBJ1-1): GAGVSQSPRYKVTKRGQDVALRCDPISGHVSLYWYRQALGQGPEFLTYFNYEAQQDKSGLPNDRFSAERPEGSISTLTIQRTEQRDSAMYRCANTKGTVNTEAFFGQGTRLTVV.